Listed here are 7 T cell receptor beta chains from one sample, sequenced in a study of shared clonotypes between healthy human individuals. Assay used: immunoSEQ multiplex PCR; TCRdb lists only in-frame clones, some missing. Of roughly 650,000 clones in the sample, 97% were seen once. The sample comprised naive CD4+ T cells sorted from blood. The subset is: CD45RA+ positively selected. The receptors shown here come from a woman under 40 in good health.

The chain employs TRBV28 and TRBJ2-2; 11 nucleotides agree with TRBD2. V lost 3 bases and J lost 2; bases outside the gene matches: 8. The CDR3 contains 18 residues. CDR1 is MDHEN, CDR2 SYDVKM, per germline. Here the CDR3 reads CASSLPKTSGGNTGELFF. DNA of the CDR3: TGTGCCAGCAGTTTGCCCAAAACTAGCGGGGGAAACACCGGGGAGCTGTTTTTT. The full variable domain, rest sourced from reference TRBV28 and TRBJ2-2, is DVKVTQSSRYLVKRTGEKVFLECVQDMDHENMFWYRQDPGLGLRLIYFSYDVKMKEKGDIPEGYSVSREKKERFSLILESASTNQTSMYLCASSLPKTSGGNTGELFFGEGSRLTVL.

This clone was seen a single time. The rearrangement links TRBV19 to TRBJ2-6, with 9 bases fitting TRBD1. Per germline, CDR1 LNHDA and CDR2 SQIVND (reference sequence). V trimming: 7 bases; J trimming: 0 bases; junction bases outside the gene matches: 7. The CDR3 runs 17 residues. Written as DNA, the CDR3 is TGTGCCAGTACCCGGGACAGGGTAGTCTCTGGGGCCAACGTCCTGACTTTC. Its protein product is CASTRDRVVSGANVLTF.

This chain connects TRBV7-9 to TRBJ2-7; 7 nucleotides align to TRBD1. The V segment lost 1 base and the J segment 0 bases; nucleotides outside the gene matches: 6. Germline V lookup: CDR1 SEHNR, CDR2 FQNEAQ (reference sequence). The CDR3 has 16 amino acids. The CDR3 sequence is CASSLDRGQHSYEQYF. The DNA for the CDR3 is TGTGCCAGCAGCTTAGATCGGGGACAGCACTCCTACGAGCAGTACTTC.

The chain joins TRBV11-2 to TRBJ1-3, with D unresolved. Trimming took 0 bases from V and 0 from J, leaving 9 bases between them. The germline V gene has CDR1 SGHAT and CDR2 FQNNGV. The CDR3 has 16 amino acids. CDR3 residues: CASSLDSGSSGNTIYF. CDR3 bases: TGTGCCAGCAGCTTAGACAGCGGCAGCTCTGGAAACACCATATATTTT.

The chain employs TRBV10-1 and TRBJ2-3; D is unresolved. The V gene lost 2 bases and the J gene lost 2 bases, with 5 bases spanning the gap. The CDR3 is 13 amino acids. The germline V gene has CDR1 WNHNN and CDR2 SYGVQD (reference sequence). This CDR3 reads CASSEQATDTQYF. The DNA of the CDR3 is TGCGCCAGCAGTGAGCAGGCCACAGATACGCAGTATTTT.

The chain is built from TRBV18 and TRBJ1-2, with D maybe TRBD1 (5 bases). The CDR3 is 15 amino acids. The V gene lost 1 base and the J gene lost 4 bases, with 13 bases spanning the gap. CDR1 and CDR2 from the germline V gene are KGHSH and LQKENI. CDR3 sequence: CASSPRTMEAYGYTF. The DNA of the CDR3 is TGTGCCAGCTCACCACGGACAATGGAGGCCTATGGCTACACCTTC.

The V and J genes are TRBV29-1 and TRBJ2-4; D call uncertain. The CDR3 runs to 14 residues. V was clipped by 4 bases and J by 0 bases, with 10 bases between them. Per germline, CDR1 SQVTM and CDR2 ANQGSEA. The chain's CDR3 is CSVAAIGAKNIQYF. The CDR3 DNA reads TGCAGCGTTGCTGCGATTGGAGCCAAAAACATTCAGTACTTC.